The 13 T cell receptor beta chains listed next were all sequenced from one sample in a study of blood T cell repertoires in COVID-19 (dated by TCRdb to the early 2020s). The library was built by means of the immunoSEQ multiplex PCR assay. In its TCRdb copy, this immuneACCESS table keeps in-frame sequences only and misses some clones. Where compared with another copy, unresolved V genes explain less than half of these, and the others have no known cause. Counted in this sample were some 290,000 clones; more than 75% of them appeared once. Approximately 2.5% of the sample belongs to the ten largest clones. Sequencing input: PBMCs or T cells enriched from blood (not recorded which). These receptor sequences come from a woman between 40 and 55 years old with acute COVID-19.

This clone was found once. CDR3 loop: CASSLQGIQPQHF. DNA of the CDR3: TGTGCCAGCAGTCTACAGGGAATTCAGCCCCAGCATTTT. The J gene is TRBJ1-5, the V gene TRBV12-3 or TRBV12-4; D might be TRBD1 (6 bases). Trimming took off 5 bases at V and 6 bases at J, with 11 bases between the two ends. The CDR3 covers 13 residues.

V and J are TRBV2 and TRBJ2-5; D is unclear. There are 11 residues in the CDR3. Germline loops: CDR1 SNHLY, CDR2 FYNNEI. Between the trimmed V and J ends, which lost 8 bases and 8 bases, there was a span of 12 bases. CDR3 in amino acids: CASGRSLTQYF. The CDR3 region has the DNA TGTGCCAGCGGCAGGTCCCTAACCCAGTACTTC.

The rearrangement uses TRBV7-2 and TRBJ2-1; TRBD2 matches 14 bases. Trimming removed 5 bases from V and 7 bases from J; junction bases left unmatched: 4. CDR1 and CDR2 (germline): SGHTA, FQGNSA. The CDR3 is 15 amino acids. CDR3 in DNA: TGTGCCAGCAGCAGGACTAGCGGGGGGCCTAATGAGCAGTTCTTC. It specifies CASSRTSGGPNEQFF.

CDR3 region: CASRGQGGTNEKLFF. In DNA form, the CDR3 reads TGTGCCAGCAGGGGACAGGGGGGGACTAATGAAAAACTGTTTTTT. The chain uses TRBV28 and TRBJ1-4; 11 nucleotides match TRBD1. The CDR3 length is 15 residues. Germline V CDR1 and CDR2: MDHEN, SYDVKM. Trimming removed 6 bases from V and 2 bases from J; junction bases left unmatched: 2. Together with reference TRBV28 and TRBJ1-4, the CDR3 gives the full variable domain: DVKVTQSSRYLVKRTGEKVFLECVQDMDHENMFWYRQDPGLGLRLIYFSYDVKMKEKGDIPEGYSVSREKKERFSLILESASTNQTSMYLCASRGQGGTNEKLFFGSGTQLSVL.

This sequence joins TRBV5-4 and TRBJ2-2; TRBD2 might be the D (6 bases). The length of the CDR3 is 15 residues. With 4 bases removed from V and 1 base from J, the gap between germline ends came to 11 bases. The germline gives CDR1 SGHNT, CDR2 YYREEE (reference sequence). The DNA for the CDR3 is TGTGCCAGCAGCCCCGGGGGAGTGAACACCGGGGAGCTGTTTTTT. It encodes CASSPGGVNTGELFF.

This clone was seen a single time. The rearrangement uses TRBV6-1 and TRBJ2-5; D is ambiguous. Germline assignment: CDR1 MNHNS and CDR2 SASEGT. This CDR3 has 15 residues. Trimming left V 2 bases short and J 1 base short, with 11 bases between. The DNA for the CDR3 is TGTGCCAGCAGTGAAATTCCGAACAGCCAAGAGACCCAGTACTTC. As protein: CASSEIPNSQETQYF.

The chain uses TRBV18 and TRBJ2-1, with 12 bases lining up with TRBD2. V lost 5 bases, J lost 10 bases, and 6 bases stayed unmatched. The CDR3 is 14 residues long. CDR1 is KGHSH, CDR2 LQKENI, per germline. DNA for the CDR3: TGTGCCAGCTCAATGGCTAGCGGGAGGGAGGAGCAGTTCTTC. Its translation is CASSMASGREEQFF.

This rearrangement joins TRBV6-5 to TRBJ1-1; D is ambiguous. CDR1 and CDR2 from the germline V gene are MNHEY and SVGAGI. Trimming pared 2 bases from V and 0 bases from J, leaving 10 bases between. This CDR3 contains 15 residues. CDR3 bases: TGTGCCAGCAGTTACGCCCGGTCGATGAACACTGAAGCTTTCTTT. It encodes CASSYARSMNTEAFF.

The rearrangement links TRBV5-4 to TRBJ2-1; tentatively, D is TRBD2 (6 bases). The CDR3 runs 15 residues. Trimming stripped 4 bases from V and 6 bases from J, with 17 bases between. Germline V gene data show CDR1 as SGHNT and CDR2 as YYREEE (reference sequence). The CDR3 coding sequence is TGTGCCAGCAGCCCGACCCACCTAGCGCCCAATGAGCAGTTCTTC. Amino acids: CASSPTHLAPNEQFF.

The V gene is TRBV13, the J gene TRBJ1-2, with D unclear. The V gene's germline CDR1 is PRHDT and CDR2 FYEKMQ (reference sequence). V lost 2 bases and J lost 6, with 10 bases in between. This CDR3 has 13 amino acids. The CDR3: CASSLPGLDGYTF. The DNA for the CDR3 is TGTGCCAGCAGCTTACCGGGTTTGGATGGCTACACCTTC.

This chain links TRBV7-9 with TRBJ1-2; the D is unclear. Germline assignment: CDR1 SEHNR and CDR2 FQNEAQ (reference sequence). This CDR3 is 14 amino acids long. Trimming took off 3 bases at V and 4 bases at J, with 12 bases between the two ends. The CDR3 DNA reads TGTGCCAGCAGCTTTTTCAATGAACTCTATGGCTACACCTTC. Translated, it gives CASSFFNELYGYTF.

This sequence joins TRBV11-3 and TRBJ2-1; 14 bases match TRBD2. CDR1 is SGHNT, CDR2 YENEEA, per germline. The CDR3 extends over 19 amino acids. The V segment lost 5 bases and the J segment 0 bases; nucleotides outside the gene matches: 9. CDR3 amino acids: CASSPPWTSGRSSYNEQFF. The CDR3 DNA reads TGTGCCAGCAGCCCACCATGGACTAGCGGGAGGAGCTCCTACAATGAGCAGTTCTTC.

V usage is TRBV19 and J usage is TRBJ2-7, with 7 nucleotides matching TRBD2. The germline gives CDR1 LNHDA, CDR2 SQIVND (reference sequence). Trimming took 1 base from V and 5 from J; bases not matched to a gene: 17. There are 18 residues in the CDR3. The CDR3 DNA is TGTGCCAGTAGTATAGTCGCTTTGGGAGCGGGAACTTCCCACGAGCAGTACTTC. Its translation is CASSIVALGAGTSHEQYF.